This passage covers 31 T cell receptor beta chains from one sample sequenced in a study of T cell responses to AZD1222 COVID-19 vaccine (dated by TCRdb to the early 2020s). Receptor libraries were prepared by the immunoSEQ multiplex PCR assay. As stored in TCRdb, this immuneACCESS dataset retains in-frame rearrangements with V and J assigned. A fraction of the clones does not appear; measured against another copy, unresolved V genes explain less than half of the discrepancy, and the remainder lacks a known reason. Here the sample has over 100,000 clones; roughly 91% occur a single time. The ten largest account for around 1% of the sample. The time point tag for this specimen amounts to: about 28 days (+/-7) after the second vaccine dose. The starting material was peripheral blood, obtained 28 days after the second AZD1222 dose. All receptors derive from an adult who received the AZD1222 COVID-19 vaccine.

This rearrangement joins TRBV7-2 to TRBJ1-3, with D maybe TRBD1 (6 bases). The germline V and J ends were trimmed by 5 bases and 1 base, with 9 bases remaining between them. The CDR3 is made up of 14 amino acids. In germline, CDR1 is SGHTA, CDR2 FQGNSA. The CDR3 nucleotides read TGTGCCAGCAGCGTTAGGGGGTCTGGAAACACCATATATTTT. Residues: CASSVRGSGNTIYF.

This clone was seen once. J is TRBJ1-2 and V is TRBV9; possibly TRBD1 for D (6 bases). The germline CDR1 and CDR2 sequences are SGDLS and YYNGEE. Trimming took 1 base from V and 4 from J, leaving 17 bases between them. This CDR3 is built from 16 residues. For the CDR3, the DNA is TGTGCCAGCAGCGTATTCCTTTCAGGGGAGGGCTATGGCTACACCTTC. This codes for CASSVFLSGEGYGYTF.

This clone showed up just a few times. J is TRBJ2-7 and V is TRBV4-1, with D perhaps matching TRBD2 (6 bases). The V gene lost 4 bases and the J gene lost 6 bases, with 16 bases spanning the gap. CDR1 is MGHRA, CDR2 YSYEKL, per germline. The CDR3 consists of 14 residues. Written as DNA, the CDR3 is TGCGCCAGCAGCCCTATGGGGAGGCTCGGCGAGCAGTACTTC. Its protein is CASSPMGRLGEQYF.

The CDR3 is CASSPIAGGYNEQFF. The CDR3, as DNA: TGTGCCAGCAGCCCGATAGCGGGAGGCTACAATGAGCAGTTCTTC. The chain is built from TRBV7-8 and TRBJ2-1; 10 nucleotides align to TRBD2. The V gene's germline CDR1 is SGHVS and CDR2 FQNEAQ. This CDR3 has 15 residues. V lost 5 bases, J lost 3 bases, and 4 bases stayed unmatched. Looking up the rest from reference TRBV7-8 and TRBJ2-1 gives the full variable domain: GAGVSQSPRYKVAKRGQDVALRCDPISGHVSLFWYQQALGQGPEFLTYFQNEAQLDKSGLPSDRFFAERPEGSVSTLKIQRTQQEDSAVYLCASSPIAGGYNEQFFGPGTRLTVL.

The chain employs TRBV5-1 and TRBJ2-5; TRBD2 is a possible D gene (6 bases). The length of the CDR3 is 15 residues. The germline V gene has CDR1 SGHRS and CDR2 YFSETQ. The V and J ends lost 0 bases and 5 bases respectively, with 14 bases between them. Here the CDR3 reads CASSLVGEVWETQYF. In DNA, the CDR3 is TGCGCCAGCAGCTTGGTGGGGGAGGTCTGGGAGACCCAGTACTTC.

The rearrangement uses TRBV19 and TRBJ2-1; D could derive from TRBD1 or TRBD2 (5 bases each). The CDR3 totals 15 residues. Germline CDR1 reads LNHDA; CDR2 reads SQIVND (reference sequence). V was clipped by 5 bases and J by 8 bases, with 19 bases between them. CDR3 protein: CASSGRGPRGHEQFF. The CDR3 nucleotides are TGTGCCAGTAGTGGCCGGGGACCGAGGGGACATGAGCAGTTCTTC.

The chain's CDR3 is CASSSQGAGGYTF. CDR3 in DNA: TGTGCCAGCAGTTCACAGGGGGCGGGTGGCTACACCTTC. The chain carries TRBV12-3 or TRBV12-4 and TRBJ1-2; TRBD1 aligns across 9 bases. J lost 7 bases, V lost 4 bases, and 4 bases had no gene match. CDR3 length: 13 amino acids.

V usage is TRBV10-3 and J usage is TRBJ2-6; no reliable D call. Per germline, CDR1 ENHRY and CDR2 SYGVKD. Trimming removed 3 bases from V and 1 base from J, with 10 bases in between. The CDR3 consists of 16 residues. Written as DNA, the CDR3 is TGTGCCATCAGTGATCTAGAGCTGTCTGGGGCCAACGTCCTGACTTTC. Translated, it gives CAISDLELSGANVLTF.

The CDR3 spells CASSKDSASRYNEQFF. The CDR3 DNA reads TGTGCCAGCAGCAAAGACAGTGCTTCCCGATACAATGAGCAGTTCTTC. J is TRBJ2-1 and V is TRBV6-4; D may be TRBD1 (5 bases). The CDR3 has 16 amino acids. Germline CDR1 reads MRHNA; CDR2 reads SNTAGT. V was shortened by 6 bases and J by 4 bases, with 19 bases between the two germline ends.

This chain links TRBV5-8 with TRBJ1-1; 8 nucleotides match TRBD1. The V gene end was trimmed by 2 bases and the J gene end by 4 bases; junction bases not matched to a gene: 4. Germline V lookup: CDR1 SGHTS, CDR2 YDEGEE. The CDR3 spans 14 residues. The CDR3 region is CASSFRGLGTEAFF. CDR3 nucleotides: TGTGCCAGCAGCTTCAGGGGGCTTGGCACTGAAGCTTTCTTT.

The chain is built from TRBV7-9 and TRBJ1-1; D ambiguous. Trimming shortened V by 3 bases and J by 6 bases, and 14 bases separated the two germline ends. Germline V gene lookup returns CDR1 SEHNR and CDR2 FQNEAQ (reference sequence). This CDR3 comprises 14 residues. The CDR3 spells CASSFLDVYPEAFF. In DNA form, the CDR3 reads TGTGCCAGCAGCTTTTTGGATGTGTACCCTGAAGCTTTCTTT.

V gene TRBV5-6 combines with J gene TRBJ2-2; D call uncertain. The ends were cut back, 3 bases at V and 3 bases at J, with 15 bases in the middle. CDR1 and CDR2 (germline): SGHDT, YYEEEE. This CDR3 contains 16 residues. The CDR3 nucleotides read TGTGCCAGCAGCTCACCCCACGGAGAGGACACCGGGGAGCTGTTTTTT. Translation gives CASSSPHGEDTGELFF.

Note on this clone: A read error may explain this, as a much larger clone is one base away. Other DNA sequences from this sample encode an identical CDR3 as well. This chain links TRBV3-1 (or the pseudogene TRBV3-2) with TRBJ1-2, with unresolved D. This CDR3 comprises 12 residues. Germline V gene data show CDR1 as LGHDT and CDR2 as YNNKEL (reference sequence). V dropped 1 base and J dropped 3 bases, with 3 bases sitting between them. CDR3: CASSQGDYGYTF. The CDR3 nucleotides read TGTGCCAGCAGCCAAGGGGACTATGGCTACACCTTC.

V and J are TRBV18 and TRBJ2-3; 7 bases fit TRBD1. Germline V gene lookup returns CDR1 KGHSH and CDR2 LQKENI. The CDR3 length is 15 residues. After removal of 6 bases from V and 6 bases from J, the junction contained 12 bases not matched to a gene. The CDR3 region is CASSLDRVVSDTQYF. CDR3 coding DNA: TGTGCCAGCTCTCTCGACAGGGTGGTGTCCGATACGCAGTATTTT.

Of note for this clone: The junction does not match germline at one end; this may be a read error. The chain recombines TRBV5-4 with TRBJ2-1, with TRBD1 identical over 10 bases. Germline V gene lookup returns CDR1 SGHNT and CDR2 YYREEE (reference sequence). The length of the CDR3 is 14 residues. The CDR3 protein is CASSATGGYDEQFF. The DNA for the CDR3 is TGTGCCAGCAGCGCGACAGGGGGCTACGATGAGCAGTTCTTC.

Only a few counts were recorded for this clone. J is TRBJ1-2 and V is TRBV6-5; possibly TRBD1 for D (5 bases). V gave up 5 bases and J gave up 4 bases, with 14 bases separating them. Germline loops: CDR1 MNHEY, CDR2 SVGAGI. The CDR3 spans 14 residues. The CDR3 coding sequence is TGTGCCAGCAGTCAGGGTGGGATGCCCTATGGCTACACCTTC. Translating it yields CASSQGGMPYGYTF.

This sequence joins TRBV11-3 and TRBJ2-1; TRBD2 matches 10 bases. The CDR3 contains 16 residues. CDR1 and CDR2 from the germline V gene are SGHNT and YENEEA. V lost 1 base to trimming and J lost 8 bases; unmatched junction nucleotides: 8. The CDR3 DNA follows: TGTGCCAGCAGCTTAGGGATAGCGGGGGGTGTCGATGAGCAGTTCTTC. This codes for CASSLGIAGGVDEQFF. Full variable domain (remainder filled in from reference TRBV11-3 and TRBJ2-1): EAGVVQSPRYKIIEKKQPVAFWCNPISGHNTLYWYLQNLGQGPELLIRYENEEAVDDSQLPKDRFSAERLKGVDSTLKIQPAELGDSAVYLCASSLGIAGGVDEQFFGPGTRLTVL.

This clone was detected only once. The V call is TRBV27, the J call TRBJ2-7, with 9 bases that match TRBD2. The CDR3 contains 17 residues. Germline lookup yields CDR1 MNHEY and CDR2 SMNVEV (reference sequence). With 5 bases clipped from V and 2 bases from J, the junction kept 13 bases outside the gene matches. The CDR3 DNA reads TGTGCCAGCAGTCTCCTAGCGGGAAGCTCTCGGACCTACGAGCAGTACTTC. This codes for CASSLLAGSSRTYEQYF.

The genes are TRBV2 and TRBJ1-1; D possibly corresponds to TRBD1 (6 bases). Germline lookup yields CDR1 SNHLY and CDR2 FYNNEI. V shed 5 bases and J shed 5 bases, with 15 bases lying between them. CDR3 length: 14 residues. This chain's CDR3 is CASSSARGETEAFF. The CDR3 DNA follows: TGTGCCAGCAGTTCCGCCAGGGGTGAAACTGAAGCTTTCTTT.

This clone was seen just once. The chain combines TRBV24-1 with TRBJ2-2, with no clear D. The CDR3 loop spans 17 amino acids. Trimming pared 0 bases from V and 0 bases from J, leaving 10 bases between. Germline V CDR1 and CDR2: KGHDR, SFDVKD. CDR3 loop: CATSDLSATTNTGELFF. CDR3 nucleotides: TGTGCCACCAGTGATTTGTCAGCAACTACGAACACCGGGGAGCTGTTTTTT.

This clone was counted ten times or more. The same CDR3 is also encoded by other DNA sequences in this sample. The CDR3 bases are TGTGCCAGCAGCCTAGGGGGGGGTAGCAATCAGCCCCAGCATTTT. It yields the protein CASSLGGGSNQPQHF. The rearrangement joins TRBV9 to TRBJ1-5; D is possibly TRBD1 (6 bases). There are 15 residues in the CDR3. Germline V gives CDR1 SGDLS, CDR2 YYNGEE. V gave up 4 bases and J gave up 0 bases, with 11 bases separating them. Full variable domain (missing parts from reference TRBV9 and TRBJ1-5): DSGVTQTPKHLITATGQRVTLRCSPRSGDLSVYWYQQSLDQGLQFLIQYYNGEERAKGNILERFSAQQFPDLHSELNLSSLELGDSALYFCASSLGGGSNQPQHFGDGTRLSIL.

A note on this clone: An end of the junction does not agree with germline; a read error may underlie this. The chain couples TRBV11-2 to TRBJ2-5, with D possibly matching TRBD2 (6 bases). CDR1 and CDR2 (germline): SGHAT, FQNNGV. This CDR3 contains 19 residues. The CDR3 sequence: CASSLEHHWPQRARETQYF. In nucleotides, the CDR3 is TGTGCCAGCAGCCTAGAACATCACTGGCCCCAGCGGGCGCGTGAGACCCAGTACTTC.

The rearrangement links TRBV9 to TRBJ2-7; D uncertain. The CDR3 covers 14 residues. Trimming took off 3 bases at V and 3 bases at J, with 13 bases between the two ends. The germline V gene encodes CDR1 SGDLS and CDR2 YYNGEE. The CDR3 protein is CASSARASDYEQYF. CDR3 sequence (DNA): TGTGCCAGCAGCGCGCGAGCTTCTGACTACGAGCAGTACTTC.

V and J are TRBV2 and TRBJ2-7, with TRBD1 matching over 8 bases. The CDR3 runs 14 residues. Germline V gene data show CDR1 as SNHLY and CDR2 as FYNNEI. The ends lost 6 bases at V and 3 bases at J; junction bases unmatched: 7. In nucleotides, the CDR3 is TGTGCCAGCAGCGAACAGGGGGAACTCTACGAGCAGTACTTC. Its translation: CASSEQGELYEQYF.

This chain connects TRBV30 to TRBJ1-2, with D possibly matching TRBD1 (5 bases). The CDR3 runs 14 residues. With 3 bases removed from V and 7 bases from J, the gap between germline ends came to 18 bases. Germline values: CDR1 GTSNPN, CDR2 SVGIG (reference sequence). The CDR3 sequence: CAWRRRGGAGGYTF. CDR3 nucleotide sequence: TGTGCCTGGAGACGACGAGGAGGGGCTGGTGGCTACACCTTC.

The chain combines TRBV7-2 with TRBJ2-3, with 7 bases that match TRBD2. Germline assignment: CDR1 SGHTA and CDR2 FQGNSA. The CDR3 loop spans 15 amino acids. V lost 2 bases, J lost 4 bases, and 6 bases stayed unmatched. The CDR3 here is CASSLNRGRADTQYF. The DNA of the CDR3 is TGTGCCAGCAGCTTAAACCGGGGGAGGGCAGATACGCAGTATTTT. The full variable domain, in which reference TRBV7-2 and TRBJ2-3 provide the parts outside the CDR3, is GAGVSQSPSNKVTEKGKDVELRCDPISGHTALYWYRQSLGQGLEFLIYFQGNSAPDKSGLPSDRFSAERTGGSVSTLTIQRTQQEDSAVYLCASSLNRGRADTQYFGPGTRLTVL.

The rearrangement uses TRBV27 and TRBJ2-1; 9 nucleotides agree with TRBD1. After removal of 3 bases from V and 6 bases from J, the junction contained 3 bases not matched to a gene. This CDR3 has 14 residues. CDR1 MNHEY and CDR2 SMNVEV come from the germline V gene (reference sequence). DNA of the CDR3: TGTGCCAGCAGTTTTTGGGACAGGGTCAATGAGCAGTTCTTC. Translated: CASSFWDRVNEQFF.

The rearrangement uses TRBV9 and TRBJ1-3; maybe TRBD1 (6 bases). V was pared by 2 bases and J by 2 bases, with 11 bases between. The CDR3 is 15 amino acids. In germline, CDR1 is SGDLS, CDR2 YYNGEE. DNA of the CDR3: TGTGCCAGCAGCGTTAGGGGGGCCCCTGGAAACACCATATATTTT. Amino acids: CASSVRGAPGNTIYF.

The V call is TRBV19, the J call TRBJ1-1; no clear D gene. Germline loops: CDR1 LNHDA, CDR2 SQIVND (reference sequence). V lost 8 bases and J 2 bases, leaving 6 bases between the germline ends. The CDR3 is 11 residues long. The DNA of the CDR3 is TGTGCCAGTTTCTACAACACTGAAGCTTTCTTT. It encodes CASFYNTEAFF.

The chain combines TRBV24-1 with TRBJ1-6; 7 bases align to TRBD1. The CDR3 contains 14 residues. Germline V gives CDR1 KGHDR, CDR2 SFDVKD. J was trimmed by 7 bases and V by 9 bases; bases with no gene match: 8. The CDR3 reads CATGKTGSNSPLHF. The CDR3, as DNA: TGTGCCACCGGTAAGACAGGGTCAAATTCACCCCTCCACTTT.

The CDR3 sequence is CATSRAPHSGNTIYF. In DNA form, the CDR3 reads TGTGCCACCAGCAGAGCCCCGCACTCTGGAAACACCATATATTTT. This chain links TRBV15 with TRBJ1-3; D remains ambiguous. This CDR3 is 15 amino acids long. V shed 1 base and J shed 0 bases, with 7 bases lying between them. The germline CDR1 and CDR2 sequences are LNHNV and YYDKDF (reference sequence).